This is a list of T cell receptor beta chains from one sample in a study of a mutant IDH1 vaccine in newly diagnosed glioma. The antigens these receptors bind are not known. Sequenced by immunoSEQ multiplex PCR; TCRdb stores in-frame clones only, minus some. Of around 40,000 clones in the sample, roughly 80% were seen once. The sequences come from PBMCs, collected from a glioma patient whose treatment included an IDH1 peptide vaccine. The receptors come from a man aged 45-65 years with glioma. Both conserved end residues are part of each CDR3. The order of the fields is V gene, clone size, D gene, CDR3 length, J gene, CDR3 protein, CDR3 DNA. The D gene is left open where the match is weak. Clone size is shown for a subset of rows, as once, few, many or a class of expanded clone.

V: TRBV14; size: once; D: .; length: 17; J: TRBJ1-1; CDR3: CASSQLRDTGMNTEAFF; DNA: TGTGCCAGCAGCCAACTCAGGGACACTGGGATGAACACTGAAGCTTTCTTT
V: TRBV19; size: few; D: .; length: 13; J: TRBJ2-3; CDR3: CASSALSTDTQYF; DNA: TGTGCCAGTAGTGCGCTTTCCACAGATACGCAGTATTTT
V: TRBV7-9; size: .; D: .; length: 13; J: TRBJ2-1; CDR3: CASSNREAAEQFF; DNA: TGTGCCAGCAGCAACAGGGAAGCGGCTGAGCAGTTCTTC
V: TRBV5-1; size: .; D: TRBD1; length: 16; J: TRBJ2-4; CDR3: CASSLEGAARGNIQYF; DNA: TGCGCCAGCAGCTTGGAGGGGGCAGCGAGGGGGAACATTCAGTACTTC
V: TRBV5-1; size: .; D: .; length: 15; J: TRBJ1-4; CDR3: CASSLSPTTNEKLFF; DNA: TGCGCCAGCAGCTTGTCTCCAACAACTAATGAAAAACTGTTTTTT
V: TRBV18; size: .; D: TRBD1; length: 19; J: TRBJ2-5; CDR3: CASSSRPPQGALRWETQYF; DNA: TGTGCCAGCTCGTCCAGGCCCCCTCAGGGGGCGCTTCGGTGGGAGACCCAGTACTTC
V: TRBV2; size: few; D: .; length: 15; J: TRBJ1-2; CDR3: CASSGPEQSPYGYTF; DNA: TGTGCCAGCAGTGGCCCCGAACAGAGCCCCTATGGCTACACCTTC
V: TRBV9; size: .; D: TRBD2; length: 15; J: TRBJ2-3; CDR3: CASSVGGGPFNTQYF; DNA: TGTGCCAGCAGCGTGGGCGGGGGGCCATTCAATACGCAGTATTTT
V: TRBV25-1; size: .; D: .; length: 15; J: TRBJ1-3; CDR3: CASSETLGTGNTIYF; DNA: TGTGCCAGCAGTGAAACCTTGGGGACTGGAAACACCATATATTTT
V: TRBV30; size: .; D: .; length: 14; J: TRBJ1-1; CDR3: CAWSVMGTNTEAFF; DNA: TGTGCCTGGAGTGTAATGGGGACGAACACTGAAGCTTTCTTT
V: TRBV4-1; size: .; D: TRBD1; length: 16; J: TRBJ2-1; CDR3: CASSPREGATYNEQFF; DNA: TGCGCCAGCAGCCCTCGCGAGGGGGCCACATACAATGAGCAGTTCTTC
V: TRBV7-9; size: .; D: .; length: 15; J: TRBJ2-7; CDR3: CASSLSEGTPYEQYF; DNA: TGTGCCAGCAGCTTATCGGAGGGGACCCCCTACGAGCAGTACTTC
V: TRBV23-1; size: .; D: .; length: 12; J: TRBJ1-4; CDR3: CASSPPWEKLFF; DNA: TGCGCCAGCAGCCCCCCTTGGGAAAAACTGTTTTTT
V: TRBV6-6; size: .; D: TRBD2; length: 15; J: TRBJ2-7; CDR3: CASSYAPGGPYEQYF; DNA: TGTGCCAGCAGTTACGCCCCGGGGGGGCCCTACGAGCAGTACTTC
V: TRBV6-1; size: .; D: .; length: 13; J: TRBJ1-2; CDR3: CASSGLTVYGYTF; DNA: TGTGCCAGCAGTGGCTTGACAGTTTATGGCTACACCTTC
V: TRBV5-6; size: few; D: .; length: 12; J: TRBJ2-1; CDR3: CASSLLGGWLFF; DNA: TGTGCCAGCAGCTTGCTAGGGGGGTGGTTGTTCTTC
V: TRBV9; size: .; D: TRBD1; length: 15; J: TRBJ1-1; CDR3: CASSSPETGSTEAFF; DNA: TGTGCCAGCAGCTCCCCCGAGACAGGGAGCACTGAAGCTTTCTTT
V: TRBV5-4; size: .; D: .; length: 15; J: TRBJ1-1; CDR3: CASSLGAGWNTEAFF; DNA: TGTGCCAGCAGCTTGGGCGCAGGTTGGAACACTGAAGCTTTCTTT
V: TRBV2; size: .; D: .; length: 17; J: TRBJ1-1; CDR3: CAIQTPTETGMNTEAFF; DNA: TGTGCCATTCAAACACCCACCGAGACAGGCATGAACACTGAAGCTTTCTTT
V: TRBV7-9; size: .; D: TRBD1; length: 15; J: TRBJ2-7; CDR3: CASSPRTGEDYEQYF; DNA: TGTGCCAGCAGCCCAAGGACAGGGGAGGACTACGAGCAGTACTTC
V: TRBV6-5; size: .; D: .; length: 15; J: TRBJ2-3; CDR3: CASSSYRDSTDTQYF; DNA: TGTGCCAGCAGTTCTTACCGGGACAGCACAGATACGCAGTATTTT
V: TRBV5-6; size: .; D: TRBD1; length: 14; J: TRBJ2-7; CDR3: CASSLTGQGGEQYF; DNA: TGTGCCAGCAGCTTGACCGGACAGGGCGGGGAGCAGTACTTC
V: TRBV7-3; size: .; D: .; length: 13; J: TRBJ1-2; CDR3: CASSPTRASGYTF; DNA: TGTGCCAGCAGCCCGACAAGGGCCAGTGGCTACACCTTC